The text below deals with one TCR beta chain. The record originates from a study of blood T cell repertoires in COVID-19. Study as a whole: Acute and convalescent COVID-19 specimens originated in the United States, Italy and Spain. PBMCs, B-cell-depleted T cells, or T cells were the source of the cDNA or gDNA that made up the material.

V trimming: 4 bases; J trimming: 9 bases; junction bases outside the gene matches: 9. CDR1 is SGHKS, CDR2 YYEKEE, per germline (reference sequence). This CDR3 is built from 14 residues. Authors' data handling: Counts of nucleated cells, estimated from reference gene primer amplification, were obtained. Using immunoSEQ multiplex PCR, the repertoire was profiled, and TCRdb retains in-frame clones only, with some absent. The V and J calls and clone size are taken from that table; D and trimming were inferred from the DNA. Of roughly 66,000 clones in the sample, about 91% were seen once. The chain has TRBV5-5 and TRBJ1-3; 8 bases line up with TRBD1. This sequence was found in a human donor with active COVID-19. The donor label of this sample is uncertain. The source material was peripheral blood. CDR3 in amino acids: CASSPGQEVGTIYF. The CDR3 bases are TGTGCCAGCAGCCCGGGACAGGAGGTGGGCACCATATATTTT.